The T cell receptor beta chain described here comes from a study of blood T cell repertoires in COVID-19. About the study: Sites across the United States, Italy and Spain contributed samples from acute and convalescent COVID-19. PBMCs, B-cell-depleted T cells, or T cells were the source of the cDNA or gDNA that made up the material.

Per the authors' pipeline: Amplification of reference gene primers was used by the study to estimate nucleated cell counts. Sequencing used immunoSEQ multiplex PCR; TCRdb keeps in-frame clones, though not all of them. That table supplies the V and J calls and clone size; D and trimming were determined from the DNA. Counted here are over 110,000 clones, approximately 88% occurring once; the ten biggest clones make up around a quarter. V shed 1 base and J 1 base; nucleotides not matched to a gene: 7. The length of the CDR3 is 16 residues. CDR1 SNHLY and CDR2 FYNNEI come from the germline V gene. Sequenced input: peripheral blood. This rearrangement joins TRBV2 to TRBJ2-7; 7 bases line up with TRBD2. The TCR was taken from a human donor in a cohort sampled during active COVID-19. CDR3 nucleotides: TGTGCCAGCAGTGAAGGTGCCAGCGGGGCGTCCTACGAGCAGTACTTC. The encoded protein is CASSEGASGASYEQYF.